A selection of T cell receptor beta chains follows, all from one sample in a study of prognosis after radiotherapy for stage I lung cancer. TCRdb redid the calling of the multiplex PCR reads with MiXCR, one entry per CDR3 protein. The repertoire has 20,000 or so distinct CDR3 sequences, roughly a quarter of them found once; the top ten carry less than 25%. The input for sequencing was PBMCs, taken before or after stereotactic body radiation therapy (not recorded which). Every receptor here comes from a donor over 45 with non-small cell lung cancer. Both conserved end residues are part of each CDR3. The D gene is left open where the match is weak. Part of the rows lack a size; the others show once, few, many or a class for expanded clones.

abundance,v_gene,j_gene,d_gene,CDR3nt,CDR3aa
many,TRBV7-2,TRBJ2-1,-,TGTGCCAGCATCCCCACGAGGGATGGTGAGCAGTTCTTC,CASIPTRDGEQFF
-,TRBV6-1,TRBJ2-3,-,TGTGCCAGCAGTCACCGACAGGTCAGCACAGATACACAGTATTTT,CASSHRQVSTDTQYF
many,TRBV7-8,TRBJ2-7,-,TGTGCCAGCAGCTCCGTGGCAGGGCCGTACGAGCAGTACTTC,CASSSVAGPYEQYF
many,TRBV18,TRBJ1-4,-,TGTGCCAGCTCACTACAGGGCGGACGGGAAAAACTGTTTTTT,CASSLQGGREKLFF
-,TRBV6-2/TRBV6-3,TRBJ2-7,-,TGTGCCAGCAGTAGACAGGTTGAGCCCTACGAGCAGTACTTC,CASSRQVEPYEQYF
many,TRBV20-1,TRBJ2-1,TRBD2,TGCAGTGCTAGAGATTGGCTAGCGGGTCCAGGTGAGCAGTTCTTC,CSARDWLAGPGEQFF
many,TRBV15,TRBJ1-1,-,TGTGCCACCACCAAGAGCCCCAGGGACGCTGAAGCTTTCTTT,CATTKSPRDAEAFF
many,TRBV20-1,TRBJ1-1,TRBD1,TGCAGTGCGGGAACAGGGGCGATGAACACTGAAGCTTTCTTT,CSAGTGAMNTEAFF
many,TRBV6-2/TRBV6-3,TRBJ2-7,TRBD2,TGTGCCAGCAGTGAGGGACTAGCGGGTGACGAGCAGTACTTC,CASSEGLAGDEQYF
many,TRBV27,TRBJ1-1,-,TGTGCCAGCAGTTTATATGCAGACACCACTGAAGCTTTCTTT,CASSLYADTTEAFF
many,TRBV3-2,TRBJ2-3,-,TGTGCCAGCAGCCAAGAGTATCCCCTGCGGGAGACAGATACGCAGTATTTT,CASSQEYPLRETDTQYF
many,TRBV6-1,TRBJ1-4,TRBD1,TGTGCCAGCAGACCCTCGGGACAGGGAGCTAATGAAAAACTGTTTTTT,CASRPSGQGANEKLFF
many,TRBV20-1,TRBJ1-1,-,TGCAGTGCTACATTTCTGGGGGGGAACACTGAAGCTTTCTTT,CSATFLGGNTEAFF
many,TRBV19,TRBJ1-5,-,TGTGCCAGTAGTTCTAACAAGGGGCCCCAGCCCCAGCATTTT,CASSSNKGPQPQHF
many,TRBV6-1,TRBJ2-3,-,TGTGCCAGCAGGGACCCCGAGGAAACAGATACGCAGTATTTT,CASRDPEETDTQYF
many,TRBV7-9,TRBJ2-7,-,TGTGCCAGCACCACATCAGTCGGCCGCATCTCCTACGAGCAGTACTTC,CASTTSVGRISYEQYF
many,TRBV4-3,TRBJ1-4,-,TGCGCCAGCAGCCCCAACGCCGAAAAACTGTTTTTT,CASSPNAEKLFF
medium-sized,TRBV20-1,TRBJ2-7,-,TGCAGTGCTAGAGACCGGGCAGTATACGAGCAGTACTTC,CSARDRAVYEQYF
many,TRBV27,TRBJ2-7,-,TGTGCCAGCCTCCCTCGAGGAGGAAGCCAACCCTTCTACGAGCAGTACTTC,CASLPRGGSQPFYEQYF
many,TRBV7-8,TRBJ1-6,TRBD1,TGTGCCAGCAGCACGACAGGGGCGGATTCACCCCTCCACTTT,CASSTTGADSPLHF